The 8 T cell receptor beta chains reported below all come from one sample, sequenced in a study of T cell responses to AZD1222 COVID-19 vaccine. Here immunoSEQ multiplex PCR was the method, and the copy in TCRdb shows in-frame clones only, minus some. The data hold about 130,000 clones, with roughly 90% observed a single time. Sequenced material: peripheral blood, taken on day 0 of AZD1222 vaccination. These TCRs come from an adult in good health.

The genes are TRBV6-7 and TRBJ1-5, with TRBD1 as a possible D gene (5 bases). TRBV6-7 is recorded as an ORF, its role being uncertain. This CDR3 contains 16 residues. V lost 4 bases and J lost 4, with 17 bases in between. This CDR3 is CASSLTSGTGNQPQHF. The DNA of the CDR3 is TGTGCCAGCAGTTTAACGTCGGGGACGGGGAATCAGCCCCAGCATTTT.

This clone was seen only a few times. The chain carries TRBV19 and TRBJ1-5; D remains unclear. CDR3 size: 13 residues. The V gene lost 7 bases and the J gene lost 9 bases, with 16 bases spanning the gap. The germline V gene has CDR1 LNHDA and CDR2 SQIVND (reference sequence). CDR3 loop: CASTRLPFWPQHF. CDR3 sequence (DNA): TGTGCCAGTACTCGGTTACCCTTTTGGCCCCAGCATTTT.

The CDR3 region has the DNA TGTGCCAGCAGTTTCAACGGCAGGGTTTACACTGAAGCTTTCTTT. Translating it yields CASSFNGRVYTEAFF. The genes are TRBV6-6 and TRBJ1-1; tentatively, D is TRBD1 (5 bases). This CDR3 is 15 amino acids long. The germline V gene encodes CDR1 MNHNY and CDR2 SVGAGI (reference sequence). V shed 4 bases and J shed 3 bases, with 15 bases lying between them.

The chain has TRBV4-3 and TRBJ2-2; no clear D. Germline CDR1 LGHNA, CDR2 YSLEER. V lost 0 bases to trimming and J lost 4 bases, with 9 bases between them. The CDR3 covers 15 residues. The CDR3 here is CASSQDQTFTGELFF. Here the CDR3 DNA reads TGCGCCAGCAGCCAAGATCAGACATTCACCGGGGAGCTGTTTTTT.

CDR3 DNA: TGCGCCAGCAGTTTAACAGGGGTGGGCGAGCAGTACTTC. This translates into CASSLTGVGEQYF. The rearrangement uses TRBV10-2 and TRBJ2-7, with 7 positions matching TRBD1. The CDR3 extends over 13 amino acids. Germline CDR1 and CDR2: WSHSY and SAAADI. The trim removed 5 bases at V and 6 bases at J, leaving 7 bases unmatched.

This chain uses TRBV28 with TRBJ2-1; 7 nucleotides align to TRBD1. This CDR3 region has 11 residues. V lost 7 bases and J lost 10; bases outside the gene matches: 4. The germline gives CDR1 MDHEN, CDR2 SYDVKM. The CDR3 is CASNRGWEQFF. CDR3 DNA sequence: TGTGCCAGCAACAGGGGTTGGGAGCAGTTCTTC. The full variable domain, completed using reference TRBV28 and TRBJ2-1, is DVKVTQSSRYLVKRTGEKVFLECVQDMDHENMFWYRQDPGLGLRLIYFSYDVKMKEKGDIPEGYSVSREKKERFSLILESASTNQTSMYLCASNRGWEQFFGPGTRLTVL.

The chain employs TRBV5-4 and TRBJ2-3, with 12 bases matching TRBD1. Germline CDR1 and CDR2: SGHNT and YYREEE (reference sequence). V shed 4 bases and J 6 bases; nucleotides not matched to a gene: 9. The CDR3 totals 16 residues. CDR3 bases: TGTGCCAGCAGCACTCCCGGGACAGGGGGCCGCGATACGCAGTATTTT. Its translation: CASSTPGTGGRDTQYF.

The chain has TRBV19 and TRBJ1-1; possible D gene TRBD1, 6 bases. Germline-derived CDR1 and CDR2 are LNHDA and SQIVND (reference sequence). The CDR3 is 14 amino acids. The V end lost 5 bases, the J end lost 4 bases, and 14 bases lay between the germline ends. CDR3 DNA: TGTGCCAGTAGTGTCACAGGGAGGCGCACTGAAGCTTTCTTT. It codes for CASSVTGRRTEAFF. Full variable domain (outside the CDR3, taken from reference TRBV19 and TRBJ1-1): DGGITQSPKYLFRKEGQNVTLSCEQNLNHDAMYWYRQDPGQGLRLIYYSQIVNDFQKGDIAEGYSVSREKKESFPLTVTSAQKNPTAFYLCASSVTGRRTEAFFGQGTRLTVV.